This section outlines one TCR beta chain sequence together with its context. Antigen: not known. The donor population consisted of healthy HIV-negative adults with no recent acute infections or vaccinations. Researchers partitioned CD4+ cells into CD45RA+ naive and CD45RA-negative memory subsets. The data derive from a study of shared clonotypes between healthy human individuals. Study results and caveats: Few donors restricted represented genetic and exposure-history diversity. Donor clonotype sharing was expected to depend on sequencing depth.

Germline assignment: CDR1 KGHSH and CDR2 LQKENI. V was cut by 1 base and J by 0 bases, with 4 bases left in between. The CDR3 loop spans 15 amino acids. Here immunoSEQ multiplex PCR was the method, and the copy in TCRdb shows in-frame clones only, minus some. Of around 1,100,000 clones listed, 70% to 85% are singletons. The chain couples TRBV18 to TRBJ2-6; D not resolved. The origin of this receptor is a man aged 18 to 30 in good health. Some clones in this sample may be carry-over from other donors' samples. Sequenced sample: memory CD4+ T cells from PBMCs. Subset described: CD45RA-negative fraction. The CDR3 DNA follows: TGTGCCAGCTCACCACAGAACTCTGGGGCCAACGTCCTGACTTTC. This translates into CASSPQNSGANVLTF.